A selection of T cell receptor beta chains follows, all from one sample in a study of blood T cell repertoires in COVID-19. The assay was immunoSEQ multiplex PCR, and TCRdb's table has in-frame clones only and misses some. Here the sample spans fewer than 350,000 clones, approximately 91% being singletons. Specimen: peripheral blood. The receptors originated from a man aged 18-30 years with active or convalescent COVID-19. The CDR3 runs from the conserved cysteine through the conserved F or W. The D gene is left open where the match is weak. A row's size may be missing; if present it is once, few, many or a size class.

clone_size d_call j_call v_call cdr3_nt cdr3_aa
NA NA TRBJ2-5 TRBV6-2/TRBV6-3 TGTGCCAGCAGTTACCCCCGGCTAGGGGTGGAGACCCAGTACTTC CASSYPRLGVETQYF
few NA TRBJ1-1 TRBV5-1 TGCGCCAGCGGCGAACAGCCCATGAACACTGAAGCTTTCTTT CASGEQPMNTEAFF
NA TRBD2 TRBJ2-1 TRBV5-1 TGCGCCAGCAGCTTGGCGTTTAGCGGGGCCTACAATGAGCAGTTCTTC CASSLAFSGAYNEQFF
NA TRBD1 TRBJ1-2 TRBV5-1 TGCGCCAGCAGCCAAGACAGGGGCGCCGGCTACACCTTC CASSQDRGAGYTF
NA TRBD1 TRBJ2-5 TRBV2 TGTGCCAGCAGTGAGCGGACAGGGCCCCAAGAGACCCAGTACTTC CASSERTGPQETQYF
NA TRBD2 TRBJ2-1 TRBV7-2 TGTGCCAGCAGCTTAGGGAGCGGGGTAAATTACAATGAGCAGTTCTTC CASSLGSGVNYNEQFF
NA TRBD2 TRBJ2-3 TRBV11-2 TGTGCCAGCAGCTTGAATCTAGCGGGGGCCACAGATACGCAGTATTTT CASSLNLAGATDTQYF
NA TRBD1 TRBJ2-2 TRBV4-1 TGCGCCAGCAGCCATCGCCGCGGACAGGGGGCAGGGACCGGGGAGCTGTTTTTT CASSHRRGQGAGTGELFF
NA NA TRBJ2-3 TRBV3-1/TRBV3-2 TGTGCCAGCAGCGAGACTTGGCAGCAGACAGATACGCAGTATTTT CASSETWQQTDTQYF
NA TRBD1 TRBJ2-7 TRBV19 TGTGCCAGTAGTATTCCCGCGGACAGGGGAGGATACGAGCAGTACTTC CASSIPADRGGYEQYF
NA NA TRBJ1-1 TRBV4-3 TGCGCCAGCAGCCGTACACAGAACACTGAAGCTTTCTTT CASSRTQNTEAFF
NA TRBD2 TRBJ2-3 TRBV7-3 TGTGCCAGCAGCGCCACTAGCGGGGGGGCTATAGATACGCAGTATTTT CASSATSGGAIDTQYF
NA TRBD2 TRBJ2-5 TRBV5-1 TGCGCCAGCAGCTTAGCGGGGGACCAAGAGACCCAGTACTTC CASSLAGDQETQYF